These T cell receptor beta chains were read from a single sample in a study of Ad26.COV2.S vaccination and SARS-CoV-2 variants. Only in-frame clones appear in the TCRdb table, and some are missing; sequencing was by immunoSEQ multiplex PCR. This table has about 330,000 clones, under 90% appearing once. The sequenced sample was peripheral blood, obtained in a trial of Ad26.COV2.S vaccine versus placebo. These TCRs come from a person aged 18-60 years who received the Ad26.COV2.S COVID-19 vaccine or a placebo. Both conserved end residues are part of each CDR3. D genes are given only for firm matches. Clone size is shown for a subset of rows, as once, few, many or a class of expanded clone.

V gene: TRBV19
D gene: TRBD1
clone size: -
J gene: TRBJ2-2
CDR3 protein: CASSIRDRASNTGELFF
CDR3 DNA: TGTGCCAGTAGTATCCGGGACAGGGCGTCGAACACCGGGGAGCTGTTTTTT

V gene: TRBV3-1/TRBV3-2
D gene: TRBD1
clone size: -
J gene: TRBJ1-1
CDR3 protein: CASSPMTGSTEAFF
CDR3 DNA: TGTGCCAGCAGCCCGATGACAGGGTCCACTGAAGCTTTCTTT

V gene: TRBV11-2
D gene: -
clone size: -
J gene: TRBJ1-4
CDR3 protein: CASSLERLRDEKLFF
CDR3 DNA: TGTGCCAGCAGCTTAGAAAGGCTTCGTGATGAAAAACTGTTTTTT

V gene: TRBV9
D gene: TRBD2
clone size: -
J gene: TRBJ2-3
CDR3 protein: CASSVGISGGAGSTDTQYF
CDR3 DNA: TGTGCCAGCAGCGTAGGTATTAGCGGCGGAGCGGGAAGCACAGATACGCAGTATTTT

V gene: TRBV11-3
D gene: TRBD1
clone size: -
J gene: TRBJ2-3
CDR3 protein: CASSRTTTGAQYF
CDR3 DNA: TGTGCCAGCAGCCGCACCACCACAGGGGCGCAGTATTTT

V gene: TRBV12-3/TRBV12-4
D gene: TRBD1
clone size: -
J gene: TRBJ2-1
CDR3 protein: CASSHRQGKFF
CDR3 DNA: TGTGCCAGCAGTCACCGACAGGGCAAGTTCTTC

V gene: TRBV30
D gene: -
clone size: once
J gene: TRBJ2-4
CDR3 protein: CAWSSGRQLLAKNIQYF
CDR3 DNA: TGTGCCTGGAGTTCGGGTAGGCAGTTACTAGCCAAAAACATTCAGTACTTC

V gene: TRBV6-5
D gene: TRBD1
clone size: once
J gene: TRBJ1-1
CDR3 protein: CASRTGLNTEAFF
CDR3 DNA: TGTGCCAGCAGGACAGGGTTGAACACTGAAGCTTTCTTT

V gene: TRBV18
D gene: TRBD2
clone size: -
J gene: TRBJ2-2
CDR3 protein: CASSPGGGDTGELFF
CDR3 DNA: TGTGCCAGCTCCCCCGGCGGGGGTGACACCGGGGAGCTGTTTTTT

V gene: TRBV7-2
D gene: TRBD1
clone size: -
J gene: TRBJ1-1
CDR3 protein: CASSPDRGNTEAFF
CDR3 DNA: TGTGCCAGCAGCCCGGACAGGGGGAACACTGAAGCTTTCTTT

V gene: TRBV27
D gene: -
clone size: -
J gene: TRBJ2-6
CDR3 protein: CASRFNKAGANVLTF
CDR3 DNA: TGTGCCAGCAGATTCAACAAGGCTGGGGCCAACGTCCTGACTTTC

V gene: TRBV5-1
D gene: -
clone size: -
J gene: TRBJ1-4
CDR3 protein: CASSPSDSLRGTNEKLFF
CDR3 DNA: TGCGCCAGCAGCCCATCAGACAGTTTACGGGGAACTAATGAAAAACTGTTTTTT

V gene: TRBV4-1
D gene: -
clone size: -
J gene: TRBJ2-5
CDR3 protein: CASSQAVGETQYF
CDR3 DNA: TGCGCCAGCAGCCAAGCTGTGGGAGAGACCCAGTACTTC

V gene: TRBV11-3
D gene: -
clone size: few
J gene: TRBJ2-2
CDR3 protein: CASSRGFSTGELFF
CDR3 DNA: TGTGCCAGCAGCAGGGGATTCAGCACCGGGGAGCTGTTTTTT

V gene: TRBV19
D gene: -
clone size: -
J gene: TRBJ1-3
CDR3 protein: CASSIPGNTIYF
CDR3 DNA: TGTGCCAGTAGTATACCCGGAAACACCATATATTTT

V gene: TRBV5-8
D gene: -
clone size: -
J gene: TRBJ1-5
CDR3 protein: CASTPGANQPQHF
CDR3 DNA: TGTGCCAGCACACCGGGCGCCAATCAGCCCCAGCATTTT

V gene: TRBV29-1
D gene: TRBD2
clone size: -
J gene: TRBJ2-3
CDR3 protein: CSVDGLAGSTDTQYF
CDR3 DNA: TGCAGCGTAGATGGACTAGCGGGCAGCACAGATACGCAGTATTTT

V gene: TRBV4-1
D gene: -
clone size: -
J gene: TRBJ1-5
CDR3 protein: CASSQEIQAINQPQHF
CDR3 DNA: TGCGCCAGCAGCCAAGAGATCCAGGCTATTAATCAGCCCCAGCATTTT

V gene: TRBV6-5
D gene: -
clone size: -
J gene: TRBJ1-5
CDR3 protein: CASSYRRGGNQPQHF
CDR3 DNA: TGTGCCAGCAGTTACCGCAGGGGTGGTAATCAGCCCCAGCATTTT

V gene: TRBV30
D gene: -
clone size: few
J gene: TRBJ1-6
CDR3 protein: CAWSGQEGSPLHF
CDR3 DNA: TGTGCCTGGAGTGGCCAAGAGGGTTCACCCCTCCACTTT

V gene: TRBV11-2
D gene: -
clone size: -
J gene: TRBJ1-1
CDR3 protein: CASSPGEALFTEAFF
CDR3 DNA: TGTGCCAGCAGCCCAGGGGAAGCGTTGTTCACTGAAGCTTTCTTT

V gene: TRBV12-3/TRBV12-4
D gene: TRBD1
clone size: -
J gene: TRBJ1-2
CDR3 protein: CASSPTGTYGYTF
CDR3 DNA: TGTGCCAGCAGTCCGACAGGGACTTATGGCTACACCTTC